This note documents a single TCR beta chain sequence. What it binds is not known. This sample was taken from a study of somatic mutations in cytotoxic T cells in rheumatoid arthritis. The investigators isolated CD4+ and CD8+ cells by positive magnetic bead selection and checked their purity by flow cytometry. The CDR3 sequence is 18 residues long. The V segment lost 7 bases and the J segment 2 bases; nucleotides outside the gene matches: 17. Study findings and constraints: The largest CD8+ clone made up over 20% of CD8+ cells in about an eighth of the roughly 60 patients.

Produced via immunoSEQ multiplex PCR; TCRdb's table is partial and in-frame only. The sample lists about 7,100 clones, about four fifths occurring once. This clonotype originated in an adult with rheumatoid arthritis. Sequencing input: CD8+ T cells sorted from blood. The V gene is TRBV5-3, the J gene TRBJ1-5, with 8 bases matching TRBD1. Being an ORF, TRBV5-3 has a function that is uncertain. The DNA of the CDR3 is TGTGCCAGACAACGCGGGACAGGCCCCCGAGGCTGCAATCAGCCCCAGCATTTT. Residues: CARQRGTGPRGCNQPQHF.